The 3 T cell receptor beta chains given below trace back to one sample, sequenced in a study of regulatory T cells in long-lasting Graves disease. As for time point: persistent/refractory GD, antithyroid drugs over 5 years with positive TRAb. Scientists built the TCR library using RNA that was extracted from PBMCs. Assembly of TCR beta libraries relied on iRepertoire HTBI primers together with Arm-PCR of CDR3 regions. TCRdb redid the calling of the multiplex PCR reads with MiXCR, one entry per CDR3 protein. The sample records 400,000 to 450,000 distinct CDR3 sequences, roughly a quarter being singletons. Sequencing was performed on peripheral blood mononuclear cells (PBMCs), taken when the disease was refractory, from a patient treated with antithyroid drugs. These receptors all come from a female donor with Graves disease.

The chain uses TRBV7-3 and TRBJ2-5; D gene uncertain. The CDR3 loop spans 13 amino acids. CDR1 SGHTA and CDR2 FQGTGA come from the germline V gene. Trimming shortened V by 4 bases and J by 1 base, and 7 bases separated the two germline ends. Written as DNA, the CDR3 is TGTGCCAGCAGCTCGACCCCCCAAGAGACCCAGTACTTC. Translated: CASSSTPQETQYF.

This clonotype was recorded a few times. The genes are TRBV19 and TRBJ2-5; D possibly corresponds to TRBD1 (5 bases). CDR1 is LNHDA and CDR2 is SQIVND in the germline V gene (reference sequence). The CDR3 totals 15 residues. With 6 bases removed from V and 0 bases from J, the gap between germline ends came to 14 bases. CDR3 nucleotide sequence: TGTGCCAGTAGAGACAGCTCCCGGTACCAAGAGACCCAGTACTTC. Amino acids: CASRDSSRYQETQYF.

This clonotype was found a few times. The rearrangement links TRBV7-2 to TRBJ2-2; weak D call: TRBD2 (5 bases). Germline V gene sequence: CDR1 SGHTA, CDR2 FQGNSA. Trimming removed 2 bases from V and 6 bases from J, with 10 bases in between. CDR3 length: 14 residues. CDR3 loop: CASSLLAESGELFF. The CDR3 coding sequence is TGTGCCAGCAGCTTACTAGCAGAATCCGGGGAGCTGTTTTTT.